This TCR beta chain was retrieved from a study of blood T cells in healthy people across ages. In regard to this clonotype: Antigen: not known.

With 5 bases clipped from V and 1 base from J, the junction kept 7 bases outside the gene matches. The germline gives CDR1 SNHLY, CDR2 FYNNEI. CDR3 size: 15 residues. Study-level points and caveats: Expanded clonotype shifts may have been confounded, as the donors had an unknown CMV status. There was a strong correlation between TCR beta diversity and naive T cell percentage.

Primed by a sample-barcoded 5' primer and a J-beta primer mix, a second PCR proceeded for roughly 7 to 11 cycles. Each CDR3 protein gets one entry after TCRdb re-called the 5' RACE reads with MiXCR. The sample holds about 320,000 distinct CDR3 sequences; around 27% are singletons and the top ten take over 25%. V usage is TRBV2 and J usage is TRBJ2-7, with 8 bases aligning to TRBD2. This clonotype originated in a woman between 65 and 79 years old in good health. Sequenced material: blood. The DNA for the CDR3 is TGTGCCAGCAGTTTTTTGACTAGCGATTCCTACGAGCAGTACTTC. Its protein is CASSFLTSDSYEQYF.